These 17 T cell receptor beta chains were sequenced from one sample in a study of blood T cell repertoires in COVID-19. Profiling relied on immunoSEQ multiplex PCR, and the TCRdb table lists in-frame clones only, not all of them. The sample gives roughly 12,000 clones, about 90% of which show up once; roughly 28% is in the top ten. Material for sequencing was peripheral blood. These receptors were taken from a woman in her seventies with active COVID-19.

This clone has a single count. The V and J genes are TRBV7-2 and TRBJ2-6; 14 nucleotides align to TRBD2. CDR1 is SGHTA, CDR2 FQGNSA, per germline. The CDR3 has 18 amino acids. The trim removed 4 bases at V and 2 bases at J, leaving 4 bases unmatched. The CDR3: CASSSRLAGGAGANVLTF. The CDR3, as DNA: TGTGCCAGCAGCTCCCGACTAGCGGGAGGGGCTGGGGCCAACGTCCTGACTTTC.

This chain joins TRBV6-2 or TRBV6-3 and TRBJ2-7; 14 bases align to TRBD2. Germline V lookup: CDR1 MNHEY, CDR2 SVGEGT. The CDR3 runs 21 residues. Trimming at V came to 2 bases and at J to 0 bases, leaving 15 bases not matched to a gene. The CDR3 bases are TGTGCCAGCAGTTACCGGGGCCCCGGGACTAGCGGGAGAGGCGGCTCCTACGAGCAGTACTTC. Translating it yields CASSYRGPGTSGRGGSYEQYF.

This clone was observed once. The V and J genes are TRBV5-6 and TRBJ1-2; TRBD1 agrees at 8 bases. Germline CDR1 and CDR2: SGHDT and YYEEEE. The CDR3 runs 14 residues. V lost 1 base and J lost 3; bases outside the gene matches: 2. The CDR3 sequence is CASSLQGADYGYTF. Here the CDR3 DNA reads TGTGCCAGCAGCTTGCAGGGGGCGGACTATGGCTACACCTTC.

The chain couples TRBV3-1 (or the pseudogene TRBV3-2) to TRBJ2-1; 13 nucleotides match TRBD2. Trimming cost V 3 bases and J 9 bases; bases outside gene matches: 5. Germline V lookup: CDR1 LGHDT, CDR2 YNNKEL (reference sequence). The CDR3 loop spans 15 amino acids. Here the CDR3 DNA reads TGTGCCAGCAGCCAGCCGGGACTAGCGGGATCTGAGCAGTTCTTC. Its protein is CASSQPGLAGSEQFF.

CDR3 DNA: TGTGCCAGCAGCGCAACAGGACAGGGGGCCGGGGAGCTGTTTTTT. Its protein product is CASSATGQGAGELFF. J is TRBJ2-2 and V is TRBV21-1; TRBD1 is the table's D call, not checked against the DNA. TRBV21-1 is classified as a pseudogene. CDR3 length equals 15 residues.

The V gene is TRBV3-1 (or the pseudogene TRBV3-2), the J gene TRBJ2-1; D is possibly TRBD1 (5 bases). The germline V and J ends were trimmed by 1 base and 14 bases, with 21 bases remaining between them. The V gene's germline CDR1 is LGHDT and CDR2 YNNKEL (reference sequence). CDR3 length equals 15 residues. The DNA of the CDR3 is TGTGCCAGCAGCCAAGGTAGGTCCGTCAGGGTGCCTAAGTTCTTC. Protein: CASSQGRSVRVPKFF.

The rearrangement joins TRBV6-5 to TRBJ1-6; D perhaps matches TRBD1 (6 bases). In germline, CDR1 is MNHEY, CDR2 SVGAGI. This CDR3 spans 13 amino acids. Trimming took off 8 bases at V and 4 bases at J, with 9 bases between the two ends. CDR3 sequence: CASEDSYNSPLHF. In nucleotides, the CDR3 is TGTGCCAGCGAGGACAGTTATAATTCACCCCTCCACTTT.

This clone was observed a handful of times. J is TRBJ1-5 and V is TRBV2; possibly TRBD1 for D (5 bases). V lost 6 bases to trimming and J lost 2 bases, with 11 bases between them. Germline CDR1 is SNHLY and CDR2 is FYNNEI. CDR3 length: 14 residues. The CDR3 protein is CASRSGFGNQPQHF. The CDR3 nucleotides are TGTGCCAGCAGGTCAGGGTTTGGCAATCAGCCCCAGCATTTT.

This CDR3 reads CASSLDVSASYEQYF. The CDR3 DNA reads TGTGCCAGCAGCTTAGATGTTAGCGCTTCCTACGAGCAGTACTTC. This chain links TRBV7-2 with TRBJ2-7; tentatively, D is TRBD2 (5 bases). V dropped 1 base and J dropped 1 base, with 11 bases sitting between them. Germline V gene sequence: CDR1 SGHTA, CDR2 FQGNSA. This CDR3 comprises 15 residues.

V and J are TRBV3-1 (or the pseudogene TRBV3-2) and TRBJ2-3; 8 nucleotides align to TRBD2. V shed 4 bases, J shed 12 bases, and the junction held 9 bases outside the gene matches. The CDR3 loop spans 13 amino acids. CDR1 is LGHDT, CDR2 YNNKEL, per germline (reference sequence). The CDR3 coding sequence is TGTGCCAGCAGCCGCCGGGGGGGGGACCTCCAGTATTTT. Its protein product is CASSRRGGDLQYF.

The rearrangement links TRBV28 to TRBJ1-5, with 9 bases aligning to TRBD1. J was trimmed by 7 bases and V by 4 bases; bases with no gene match: 8. Germline assignment: CDR1 MDHEN and CDR2 SYDVKM. CDR3 length: 15 residues. CDR3: CASSYPLDRGQPQHF. Here the CDR3 DNA reads TGTGCCAGCAGTTACCCCCTGGACAGGGGACAGCCCCAGCATTTT.

The chain couples TRBV28 to TRBJ2-1, with 12 nucleotides matching TRBD2. Trimming removed 5 bases from V and 4 bases from J; junction bases left unmatched: 6. Germline lookup yields CDR1 MDHEN and CDR2 SYDVKM. The CDR3 loop spans 16 amino acids. The CDR3 here is CASSVLGTSGYNEQFF. Here the CDR3 DNA reads TGTGCCAGCAGTGTATTGGGGACTAGCGGGTACAATGAGCAGTTCTTC. The full variable domain, completed using reference TRBV28 and TRBJ2-1, is DVKVTQSSRYLVKRTGEKVFLECVQDMDHENMFWYRQDPGLGLRLIYFSYDVKMKEKGDIPEGYSVSREKKERFSLILESASTNQTSMYLCASSVLGTSGYNEQFFGPGTRLTVL.

This chain uses TRBV5-1 with TRBJ2-7; the match to TRBD2 covers 10 bases. The CDR3 consists of 14 residues. Germline-derived CDR1 and CDR2 are SGHRS and YFSETQ. The V gene end was trimmed by 3 bases and the J gene end by 7 bases; junction bases not matched to a gene: 7. The CDR3 DNA follows: TGCGCCAGCAGCTGGACTAGCGGTACGAGGGAGCAGTACTTC. Translated, it gives CASSWTSGTREQYF.

The chain carries TRBV28 and TRBJ1-2; possibly TRBD1 for D (5 bases). Germline V lookup: CDR1 MDHEN, CDR2 SYDVKM. This CDR3 contains 13 residues. The ends were cut back, 3 bases at V and 6 bases at J, with 11 bases in the middle. The CDR3 sequence: CASSLLRTNGYTF. The CDR3 nucleotides are TGTGCCAGCAGTTTGCTCAGGACAAATGGCTACACCTTC.

This chain uses TRBV11-2 with TRBJ1-1, with D uncertain. Trimming stripped 3 bases from V and 2 bases from J, with 7 bases between. Germline V lookup: CDR1 SGHAT, CDR2 FQNNGV. The CDR3 extends over 13 amino acids. This CDR3 is CASSFRANTEAFF. DNA of the CDR3: TGTGCCAGCAGCTTCCGCGCAAACACTGAAGCTTTCTTT.

The chain recombines TRBV6-6 with TRBJ2-1, with TRBD2 matching 8 bases. This CDR3 contains 16 residues. CDR1 is MNHNY and CDR2 is SVGAGI in the germline V gene (reference sequence). J gave up 6 bases and V 6 bases, and 13 bases lay outside the gene matches. CDR3 nucleotides: TGTGCCAGCAGACGTCCCGGGGGGGCGCGGTTCAATGAGCAGTTCTTC. It translates to CASRRPGGARFNEQFF.

The rearrangement links TRBV29-1 to TRBJ2-5; 11 nucleotides line up with TRBD2. V lost 6 bases to trimming and J lost 2 bases; unmatched junction nucleotides: 5. The CDR3 totals 14 residues. From germline, CDR1 is SQVTM and CDR2 ANQGSEA. This CDR3 reads CSVVWTSGQETQYF. In DNA, the CDR3 is TGCAGCGTGGTCTGGACTAGCGGGCAAGAGACCCAGTACTTC. Together with reference TRBV29-1 and TRBJ2-5, the CDR3 gives the full variable domain: SAVISQKPSRDICQRGTSLTIQCQVDSQVTMMFWYRQQPGQSLTLIATANQGSEATYESGFVIDKFPISRPNLTFSTLTVSNMSPEDSSIYLCSVVWTSGQETQYFGPGTRLLVL.